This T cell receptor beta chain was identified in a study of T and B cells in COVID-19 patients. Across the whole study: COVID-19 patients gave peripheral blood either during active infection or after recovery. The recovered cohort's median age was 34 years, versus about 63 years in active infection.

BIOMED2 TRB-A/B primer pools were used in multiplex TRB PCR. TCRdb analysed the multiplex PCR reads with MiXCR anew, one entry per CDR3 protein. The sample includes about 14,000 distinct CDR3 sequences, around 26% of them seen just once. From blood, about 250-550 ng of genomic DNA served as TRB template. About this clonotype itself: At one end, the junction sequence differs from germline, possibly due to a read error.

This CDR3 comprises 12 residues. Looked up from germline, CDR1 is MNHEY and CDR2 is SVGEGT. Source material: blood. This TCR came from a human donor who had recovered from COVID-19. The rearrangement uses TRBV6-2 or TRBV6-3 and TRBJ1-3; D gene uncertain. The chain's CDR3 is CAISERGNTIYF. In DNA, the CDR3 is TGTGCCATCAGTGAGAGGGGAAACACCATATATTTT.